Listed below are T cell receptor beta chains from one sample, sequenced in a study of blood T cell repertoires in COVID-19. Produced via immunoSEQ multiplex PCR; TCRdb's table is partial and in-frame only. The sample has roughly 120,000 clones, 80% to 90% seen once. Material: peripheral blood. The receptors were gathered from a woman older than 75 with active or convalescent COVID-19. CDR3s include the opening cysteine and the closing phenylalanine or tryptophan. A D gene is named only where the DNA matches it firmly. Clone size is not always given. Where it is, it says once, few, many or a class for expanded clones.

clone size	D gene	J gene	V gene	CDR3 protein	CDR3 DNA
few	TRBD1	TRBJ1-3	TRBV10-3	CAIRPGQSGNTIYF	TGTGCCATCAGGCCGGGACAGTCTGGAAACACCATATATTTT
.	.	TRBJ2-3	TRBV9	CASSVSGEDTQYF	TGTGCCAGCAGCGTGTCAGGGGAGGATACGCAGTATTTT
.	.	TRBJ2-7	TRBV18	CASLGDTSYEQYF	TGTGCCAGCTTAGGGGACACGTCCTACGAGCAGTACTTC
.	.	TRBJ2-2	TRBV28	CASRPGQNTGELFF	TGTGCCAGCAGACCGGGACAGAACACCGGGGAGCTGTTTTTT
once	TRBD1	TRBJ2-5	TRBV7-2	CASSSGGQGRETQYF	TGTGCCAGCAGCTCCGGAGGACAGGGGAGAGAGACCCAGTACTTC
.	TRBD2	TRBJ2-3	TRBV27	CASSFSGTTTDTQYF	TGTGCCAGCAGTTTTAGCGGGACCACCACAGATACGCAGTATTTT
.	.	TRBJ2-1	TRBV7-8	CASSLVSLVEEQFF	TGTGCCAGCAGCTTAGTATCACTAGTCGAGGAGCAGTTCTTC
.	TRBD2	TRBJ2-5	TRBV19	CASSKMWGSGRAVVDKETQYF	TGTGCCAGTAGTAAGATGTGGGGAAGCGGGAGGGCCGTTGTTGACAAAGAGACCCAGTACTTC
.	.	TRBJ2-7	TRBV3-1/TRBV3-2	CASSQDDAGPYVGQYF	TGTGCCAGCAGCCAAGATGATGCGGGACCCTACGTTGGGCAGTACTTC
.	TRBD2	TRBJ2-1	TRBV28	CASTSGLNEQFF	TGTGCCAGTACCTCGGGACTAAATGAGCAGTTCTTC
once	.	TRBJ1-2	TRBV28	CASSSPGGDYGYTF	TGTGCCAGCAGTTCTCCCGGGGGTGACTATGGCTACACCTTC
few	TRBD2	TRBJ2-3	TRBV5-6	CASSSRGLRGSGSDTQYF	TGTGCCAGCAGCTCGAGGGGTCTGCGCGGGAGTGGGTCAGATACGCAGTATTTT
.	TRBD1	TRBJ2-2	TRBV18	CASSAGTGTGELFF	TGTGCCAGCTCAGCTGGGACAGGCACCGGGGAGCTGTTTTTT
.	.	TRBJ1-2	TRBV3-1/TRBV3-2	CASTTWDKSRGNYGYTF	TGTGCCAGCACGACCTGGGACAAATCCAGGGGTAACTATGGCTACACCTTC
.	.	TRBJ2-3	TRBV5-4	CASSLEIAETDTQYF	TGTGCCAGCAGCTTGGAGATAGCGGAGACAGATACGCAGTATTTT
.	.	TRBJ2-1	TRBV11-2	CASSLTRGRAVYNEQFF	TGTGCCAGCAGCCTCACGCGGGGCCGAGCGGTGTACAATGAGCAGTTCTTC
.	TRBD1	TRBJ2-6	TRBV7-9	CASSFEQGRGANVLTF	TGTGCCAGCAGCTTCGAACAGGGGCGTGGGGCCAACGTCCTGACTTTC
.	.	TRBJ2-7	TRBV7-2	CASSLRLGRDEQYF	TGTGCCAGCAGCTTAAGGCTAGGCCGGGACGAGCAGTACTTC
once	TRBD2	TRBJ2-3	TRBV27	CASSLTGTSRADTQYF	TGTGCCAGCAGTTTAACTGGGACTAGCAGGGCAGATACGCAGTATTTT
.	.	TRBJ2-7	TRBV18	CASSPASASYEQYF	TGTGCCAGCTCACCTGCTAGCGCCTCCTACGAGCAGTACTTC
.	.	TRBJ2-7	TRBV4-2	CASREGASASYEQYF	TGTGCCAGCAGAGAGGGGGCTAGCGCGTCCTACGAGCAGTACTTC
few	.	TRBJ1-6	TRBV3-1/TRBV3-2	CASSQTPGQKYNSPLHF	TGTGCCAGCAGCCAAACTCCGGGACAAAAATATAATTCACCCCTCCACTTT
.	TRBD2	TRBJ2-7	TRBV5-4	CASSLGGLAGDMYEQYF	TGTGCCAGCAGCTTGGGGGGACTAGCGGGAGATATGTACGAGCAGTACTTC
.	TRBD2	TRBJ2-3	TRBV5-1	CASSPGLAGVDTQYF	TGCGCCAGCAGCCCAGGACTAGCGGGAGTAGATACGCAGTATTTT
.	TRBD2	TRBJ2-1	TRBV19	CAAGTSGGVYNEQFF	TGTGCCGCCGGGACTAGCGGGGGGGTCTACAATGAGCAGTTCTTC
.	TRBD2	TRBJ2-3	TRBV27	CASSAMTSGIPDTQYF	TGTGCCAGCAGTGCTATGACTAGCGGGATTCCAGATACGCAGTATTTT
.	.	TRBJ2-7	TRBV18	CASSPDFAEQYF	TGTGCCAGCTCTCCGGACTTCGCCGAGCAGTACTTC
.	.	TRBJ1-2	TRBV12-3/TRBV12-4	CASSLGTYGYTF	TGTGCCAGCAGTTTAGGTACATATGGCTACACCTTC
.	TRBD2	TRBJ2-5	TRBV19	CASSMWGGTSGRETQYF	TGTGCCAGTAGTATGTGGGGAGGGACTAGCGGGAGAGAGACCCAGTACTTC
.	.	TRBJ1-5	TRBV27	CASSFREGNQPQHF	TGTGCCAGCAGTTTCCGAGAGGGCAATCAGCCCCAGCATTTT
.	.	TRBJ2-1	TRBV27	CASRKLDSDNEQFF	TGTGCCAGCAGGAAATTGGACAGCGACAATGAGCAGTTCTTC
.	.	TRBJ2-7	TRBV30	CAWSSRDRNSYEQYF	TGTGCCTGGAGCTCGCGGGACCGTAACTCCTACGAGCAGTACTTC
.	TRBD1	TRBJ1-2	TRBV28	CASSITPGTGTRRGYGYTF	TGTGCCAGCAGCATAACTCCCGGGACAGGGACGAGGAGGGGCTATGGCTACACCTTC